This TCR beta chain derives from a study of siplizumab effects on memory and regulatory T cells. The study, taken as a whole, reports: Where siplizumab was present, mappable alloreactive CD4+ clones averaged around 70% Treg-derived, compared with approximately 25% in controls.

Comments on this clone: The antigen remains undetermined.

In germline, CDR1 is SGHNT, CDR2 YYREEE (reference sequence). V trimming: 4 bases; J trimming: 4 bases; junction bases outside the gene matches: 11. The CDR3 contains 16 residues. Repertoires were generated with immunoSEQ multiplex PCR, while TCRdb's copy carries only in-frame clones and drops some. The sample carries 85,000 to 130,000 clones, more than 90% recorded once. The sample comprised CD4+ T cells sorted from blood. This clonotype was obtained from a human donor in good health. Some clones in this sample may be carry-over from other donors' samples. The chain joins TRBV5-4 to TRBJ2-3, with TRBD2 matching 8 bases. The chain's CDR3 is CASSPRTSRVADTQYF. The CDR3 DNA sequence: TGTGCCAGCAGCCCGAGGACTAGCCGTGTCGCAGATACGCAGTATTTT.